This T cell receptor (beta chain) was obtained from a study of post-analysis software for immune sequencing data. Study background: Relapsing-remitting, secondary progressive and progressive-relapsing multiple sclerosis were all included among the disease courses.

The CDR3 is 15 residues long. With 2 bases removed from V and 0 bases from J, the gap between germline ends came to 11 bases. cDNA libraries for TCR beta contained unique molecular identifiers. Between roughly 0.9 and 11 million T cells gave rise to around 500,000 cDNA molecules. One entry per CDR3 protein results from TCRdb running MiXCR on the PCR reads. The sample contains about 430,000 distinct CDR3 sequences, 30% to 40% of which appear only once. Study results and caveats: Controls significantly exceeded multiple sclerosis patients in normalized Chao1 diversity. Strong co-clustering by F measure was evident for samples that had been prepared in the same batch. TRBV5-6, TRBV5-1 and TRBV20-1 belonged to a set of about five TRBV segments that were more frequent in patients than controls.

This clonotype turned up a few times. Antigen: not known. The chain has TRBV12-3 or TRBV12-4 and TRBJ2-7; possibly TRBD1 or TRBD2 for D (5 bases each). This clonotype was sampled from a girl aged 2 to 9 with multiple sclerosis. The sequenced material came from blood. DNA for the CDR3: TGTGCCAGCAGTTTATGGGGACGGCTCTCCTACGAGCAGTACTTC. Translating gives CASSLWGRLSYEQYF.